This TCR beta chain was identified during a study of shared clonotypes between healthy human individuals. Study information: Per donor, three plates held CD4 naive cells, three held CD4 memory, two held CD8 naive and one held CD8 memory.

Every donor was a Caucasian adult from Nashville, Tennessee. The CDR3 has 14 amino acids. Several immunoSEQ plates held equal portions of the genomic DNA taken from each subset. Clones were sequenced by immunoSEQ multiplex PCR, and TCRdb holds only the in-frame ones, with some missing. This sample has some 790,000 clones; roughly 72% occur once, and the top ten carry approximately 2%. Sequencing was carried out using memory CD4+ T cells sorted from blood. Subset given: CD45RA-negative fraction. The source of this sequence is a woman aged 25 to 39 in good health. The chain combines TRBV21-1 with TRBJ2-7; the tabulated D call, TRBD1, remains unverified against the DNA. TRBV21-1 is an annotated pseudogene. This CDR3 reads CASSKGDRGYEQYF. CDR3 DNA sequence: TGTGCCAGCAGCAAAGGTGACAGGGGCTACGAGCAGTACTTC.